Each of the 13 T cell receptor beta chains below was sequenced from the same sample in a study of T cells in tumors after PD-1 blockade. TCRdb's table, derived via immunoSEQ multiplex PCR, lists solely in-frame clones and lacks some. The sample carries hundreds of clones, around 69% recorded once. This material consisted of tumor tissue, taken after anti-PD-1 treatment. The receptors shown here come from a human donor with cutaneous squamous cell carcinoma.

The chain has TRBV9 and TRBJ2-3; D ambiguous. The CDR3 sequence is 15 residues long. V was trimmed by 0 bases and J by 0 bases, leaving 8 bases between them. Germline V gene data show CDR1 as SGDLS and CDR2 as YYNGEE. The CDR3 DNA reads TGTGCCAGCAGCGTAGGGCAGGCCAGCACAGATACGCAGTATTTT. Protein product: CASSVGQASTDTQYF.

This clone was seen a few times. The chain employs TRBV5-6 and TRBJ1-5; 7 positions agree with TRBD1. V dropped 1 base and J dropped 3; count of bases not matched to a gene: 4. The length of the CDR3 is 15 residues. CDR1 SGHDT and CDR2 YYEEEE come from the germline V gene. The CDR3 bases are TGTGCCAGCAGCTTGACAGGGGCAGACAATCAGCCCCAGCATTTT. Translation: CASSLTGADNQPQHF. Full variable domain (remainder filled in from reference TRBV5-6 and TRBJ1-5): DAGVTQSPTHLIKTRGQQVTLRCSPKSGHDTVSWYQQALGQGPQFIFQYYEEEERQRGNFPDRFSGHQFPNYSSELNVNALLLGDSALYLCASSLTGADNQPQHFGDGTRLSIL.

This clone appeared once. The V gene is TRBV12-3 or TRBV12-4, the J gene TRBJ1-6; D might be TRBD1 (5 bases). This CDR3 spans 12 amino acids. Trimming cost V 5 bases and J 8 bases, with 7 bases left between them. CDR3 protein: CASSVTDSPLHF. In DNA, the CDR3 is TGTGCCAGCAGTGTGACAGATTCACCCCTCCACTTT.

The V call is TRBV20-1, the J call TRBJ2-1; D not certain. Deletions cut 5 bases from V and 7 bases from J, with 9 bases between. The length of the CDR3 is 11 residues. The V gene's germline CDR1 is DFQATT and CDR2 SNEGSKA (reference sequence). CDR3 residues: CSAAVENEQFF. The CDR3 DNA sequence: TGCAGTGCTGCTGTGGAAAATGAGCAGTTCTTC.

CDR3 nucleotides: TGTGCCAGCAGCCAAGATGGGACTAGCGGCTCCTACGAGCAGTACTTC. This encodes CASSQDGTSGSYEQYF. The chain recombines TRBV4-2 with TRBJ2-7; 11 positions agree with TRBD2. Germline CDR1 LGHNA, CDR2 YNFKEQ. The CDR3 length is 16 residues. The V and J ends lost 0 bases and 0 bases, in that order; junction bases with no gene match: 1.

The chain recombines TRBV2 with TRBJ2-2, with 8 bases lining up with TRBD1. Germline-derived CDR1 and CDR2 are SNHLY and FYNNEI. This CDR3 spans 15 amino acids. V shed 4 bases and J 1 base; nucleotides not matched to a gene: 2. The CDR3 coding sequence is TGTGCCAGCAGTGGGACAGGGCGGAACACCGGGGAGCTGTTTTTT. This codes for CASSGTGRNTGELFF.

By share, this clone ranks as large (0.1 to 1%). The CDR3 nucleotides read TGTGCCAGTAGTACTCGCGGGGACAGGGGGCCCAGTCACTATGGCTACACCTTC. This sequence encodes CASSTRGDRGPSHYGYTF. This sequence joins TRBV19 and TRBJ1-2, with 12 bases aligning to TRBD1. This CDR3 contains 18 residues. J gave up 3 bases and V 4 bases, and 12 bases lay outside the gene matches. CDR1 LNHDA and CDR2 SQIVND come from the germline V gene (reference sequence). Variable domain in full (rest from reference TRBV19 and TRBJ1-2): DGGITQSPKYLFRKEGQNVTLSCEQNLNHDAMYWYRQDPGQGLRLIYYSQIVNDFQKGDIAEGYSVSREKKESFPLTVTSAQKNPTAFYLCASSTRGDRGPSHYGYTFGSGTRLTVV.

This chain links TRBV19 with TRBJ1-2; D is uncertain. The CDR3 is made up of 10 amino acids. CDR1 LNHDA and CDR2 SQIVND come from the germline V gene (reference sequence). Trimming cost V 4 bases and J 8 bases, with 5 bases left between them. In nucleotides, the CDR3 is TGTGCCAGTAGTAACCGCGGCTACACCTTC. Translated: CASSNRGYTF.

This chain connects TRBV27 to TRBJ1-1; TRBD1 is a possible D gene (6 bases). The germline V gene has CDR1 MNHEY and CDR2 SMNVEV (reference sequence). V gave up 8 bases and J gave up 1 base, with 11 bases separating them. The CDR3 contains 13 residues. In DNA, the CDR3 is TGTGCCAGCGGTCTGACAGGGAACACTGAAGCTTTCTTT. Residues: CASGLTGNTEAFF.

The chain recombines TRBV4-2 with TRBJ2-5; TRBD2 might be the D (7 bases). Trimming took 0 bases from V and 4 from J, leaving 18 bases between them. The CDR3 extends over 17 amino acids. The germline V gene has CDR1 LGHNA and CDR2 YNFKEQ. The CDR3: CASSQDEGGLRRETQYF. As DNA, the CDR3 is TGTGCCAGCAGCCAAGACGAGGGGGGGCTAAGGAGAGAGACCCAGTACTTC.

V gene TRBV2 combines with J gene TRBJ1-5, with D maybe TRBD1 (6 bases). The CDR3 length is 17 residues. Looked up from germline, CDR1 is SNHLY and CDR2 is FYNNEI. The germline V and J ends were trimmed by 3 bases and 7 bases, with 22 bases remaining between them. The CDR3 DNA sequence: TGTGCCAGCAGTGACGAATTGAGGACAGCTGTGGGACAGCCCCAGCATTTT. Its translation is CASSDELRTAVGQPQHF.

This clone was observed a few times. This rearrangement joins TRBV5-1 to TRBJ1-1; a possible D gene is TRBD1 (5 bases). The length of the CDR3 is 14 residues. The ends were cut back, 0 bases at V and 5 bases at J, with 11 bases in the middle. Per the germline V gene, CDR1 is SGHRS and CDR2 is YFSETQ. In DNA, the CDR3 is TGCGCCAGCAGCTTGGGGCAGGGTGGTACTGAAGCTTTCTTT. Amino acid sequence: CASSLGQGGTEAFF. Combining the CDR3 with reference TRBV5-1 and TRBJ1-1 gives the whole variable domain KAGVTQTPRYLIKTRGQQVTLSCSPISGHRSVSWYQQTPGQGLQFLFEYFSETQRNKGNFPGRFSGRQFSNSRSEMNVSTLELGDSALYLCASSLGQGGTEAFFGQGTRLTVV.

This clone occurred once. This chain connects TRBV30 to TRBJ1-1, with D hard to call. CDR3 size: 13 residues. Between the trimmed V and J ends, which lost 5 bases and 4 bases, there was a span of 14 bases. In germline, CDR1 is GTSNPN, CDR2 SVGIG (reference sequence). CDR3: CAWEGAASTEAFF. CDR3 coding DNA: TGTGCCTGGGAGGGTGCCGCGAGCACTGAAGCTTTCTTT.